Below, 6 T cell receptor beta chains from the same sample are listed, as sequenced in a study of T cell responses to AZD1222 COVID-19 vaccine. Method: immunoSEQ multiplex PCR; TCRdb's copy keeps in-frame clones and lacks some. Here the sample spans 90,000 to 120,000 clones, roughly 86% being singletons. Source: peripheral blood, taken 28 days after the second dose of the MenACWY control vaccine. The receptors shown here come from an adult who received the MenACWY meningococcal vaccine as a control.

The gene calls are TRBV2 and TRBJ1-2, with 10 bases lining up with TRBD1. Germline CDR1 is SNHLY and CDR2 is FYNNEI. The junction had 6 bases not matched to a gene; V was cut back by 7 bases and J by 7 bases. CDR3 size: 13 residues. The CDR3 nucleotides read TGTGCCAGCAATACGGACAGGGGGGGTGGCTACACCTTC. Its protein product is CASNTDRGGGYTF.

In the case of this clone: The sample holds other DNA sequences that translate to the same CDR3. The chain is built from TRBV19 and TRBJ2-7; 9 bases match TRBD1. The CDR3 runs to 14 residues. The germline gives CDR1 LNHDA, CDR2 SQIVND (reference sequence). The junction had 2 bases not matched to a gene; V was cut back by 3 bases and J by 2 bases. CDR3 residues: CASSIGTGPYEQYF. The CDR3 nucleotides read TGTGCCAGTAGTATTGGGACAGGGCCCTACGAGCAGTACTTC.

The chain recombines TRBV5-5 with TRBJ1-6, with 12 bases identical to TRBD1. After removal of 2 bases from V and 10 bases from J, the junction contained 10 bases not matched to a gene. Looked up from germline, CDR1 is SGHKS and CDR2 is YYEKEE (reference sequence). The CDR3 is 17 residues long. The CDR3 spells CASSFSGTGGQGSPLHF. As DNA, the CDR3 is TGTGCCAGCAGCTTTTCCGGGACAGGGGGCCAGGGGTCACCCCTCCACTTT.

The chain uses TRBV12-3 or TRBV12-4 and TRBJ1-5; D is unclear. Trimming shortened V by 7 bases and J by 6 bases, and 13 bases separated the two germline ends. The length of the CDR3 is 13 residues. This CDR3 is CASTLAEGQPQHF. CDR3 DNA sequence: TGTGCCAGCACCCTGGCAGAAGGTCAGCCCCAGCATTTT.

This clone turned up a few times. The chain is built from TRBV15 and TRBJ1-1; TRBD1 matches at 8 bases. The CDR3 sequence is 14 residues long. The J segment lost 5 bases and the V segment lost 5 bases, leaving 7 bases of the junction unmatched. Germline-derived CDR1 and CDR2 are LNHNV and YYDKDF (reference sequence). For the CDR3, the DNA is TGTGCCACCAGCGCCAGGACAGGGCCGACTGAAGCTTTCTTT. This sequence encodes CATSARTGPTEAFF. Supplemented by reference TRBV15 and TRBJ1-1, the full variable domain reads DAMVIQNPRYQVTQFGKPVTLSCSQTLNHNVMYWYQQKSSQAPKLLFHYYDKDFNNEADTPDNFQSRRPNTSFCFLDIRSPGLGDTAMYLCATSARTGPTEAFFGQGTRLTVV.

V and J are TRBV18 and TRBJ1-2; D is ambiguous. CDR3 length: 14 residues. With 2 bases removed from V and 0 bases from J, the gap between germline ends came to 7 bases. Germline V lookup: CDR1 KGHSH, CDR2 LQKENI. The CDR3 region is CASSPEAANYGYTF. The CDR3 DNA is TGTGCCAGCTCACCAGAGGCAGCTAACTATGGCTACACCTTC.